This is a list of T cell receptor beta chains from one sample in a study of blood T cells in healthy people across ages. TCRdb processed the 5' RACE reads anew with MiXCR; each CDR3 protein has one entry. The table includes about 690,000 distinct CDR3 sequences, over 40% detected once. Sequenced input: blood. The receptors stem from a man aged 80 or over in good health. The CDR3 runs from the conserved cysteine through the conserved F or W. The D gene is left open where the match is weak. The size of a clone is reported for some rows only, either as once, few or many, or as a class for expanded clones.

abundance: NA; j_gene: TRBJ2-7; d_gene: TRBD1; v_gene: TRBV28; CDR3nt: TGTGCCAGCCAGTCGGACAGGGAACTGGACGAGCAGTACTTC; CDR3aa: CASQSDRELDEQYF
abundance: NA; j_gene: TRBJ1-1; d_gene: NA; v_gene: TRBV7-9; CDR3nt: TGTGCCAGCAGCTTGGACGGACGGAGGGAGAACACTGAAGCTTTCTTT; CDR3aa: CASSLDGRRENTEAFF
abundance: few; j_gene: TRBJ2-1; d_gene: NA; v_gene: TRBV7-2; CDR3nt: TGTGCCAGCAGCTTAGAAATCGGTACAGGGAACAATGAGCAGTTCTTC; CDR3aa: CASSLEIGTGNNEQFF
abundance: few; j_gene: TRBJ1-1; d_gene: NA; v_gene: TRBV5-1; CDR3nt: TGCGCCAGCAGCTTACCCAGGAACACTGAAGCTTTCTTT; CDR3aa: CASSLPRNTEAFF
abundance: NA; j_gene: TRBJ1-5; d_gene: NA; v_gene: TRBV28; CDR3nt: TGTGCCACGGAATACCCTAGCAATCAGCCCCAGCATTTT; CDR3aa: CATEYPSNQPQHF
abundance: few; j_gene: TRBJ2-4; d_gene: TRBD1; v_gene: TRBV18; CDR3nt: TGTGCCAGCTCACCCCCGGGACAGGGTGACATTCAGTACTTC; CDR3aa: CASSPPGQGDIQYF
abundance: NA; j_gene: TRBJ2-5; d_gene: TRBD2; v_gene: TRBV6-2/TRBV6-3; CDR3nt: TGTGCCAGCAGACTGAACGGACTAGCGGGAGTTAATGAGCAGTACTTC; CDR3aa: CASRLNGLAGVNEQYF
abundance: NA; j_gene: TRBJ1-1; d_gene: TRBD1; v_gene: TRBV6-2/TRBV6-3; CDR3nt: TGTGCCAGCAGCTCACTAAACCAGGGGGCTGGCGAGGCTTTCTTT; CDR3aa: CASSSLNQGAGEAFF
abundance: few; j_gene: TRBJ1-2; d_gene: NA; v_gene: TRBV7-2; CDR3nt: TGTGCCAGCAGCTTAGATACAGGGAGGTCCGGCTATGGCTACACCTTC; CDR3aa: CASSLDTGRSGYGYTF
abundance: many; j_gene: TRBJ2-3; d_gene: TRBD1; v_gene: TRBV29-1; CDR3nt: TGCAGCTCATCTCCCGGGACAGGGCAGTATTTT; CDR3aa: CSSSPGTGQYF
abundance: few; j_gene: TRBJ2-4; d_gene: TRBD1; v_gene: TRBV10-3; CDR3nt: TGTGCCATCAGTGAACCCGGACAGGATCGGTTTGGGCAGTACTTC; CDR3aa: CAISEPGQDRFGQYF
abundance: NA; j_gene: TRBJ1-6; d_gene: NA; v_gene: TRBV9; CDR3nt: TGTGCCAGTTCCGCAGGGAATTCACCCCCCCACTTT; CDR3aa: CASSAGNSPPHF
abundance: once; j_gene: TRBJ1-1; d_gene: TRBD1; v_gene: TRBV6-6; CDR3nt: TGTGCCAGCAGTTACGGCGGACAGGGGCTGAACACTGAAGCTTTCTTT; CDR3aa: CASSYGGQGLNTEAFF
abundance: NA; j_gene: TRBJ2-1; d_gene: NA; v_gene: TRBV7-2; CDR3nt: TGTGCCAGCAGCTTAGGGGGGGAGAATGAGCAGTTCTTC; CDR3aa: CASSLGGENEQFF
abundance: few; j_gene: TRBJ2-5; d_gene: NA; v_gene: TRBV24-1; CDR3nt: TGTGCCACCAGTGATGCGTACCAAGAGACCCAGTACTTC; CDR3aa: CATSDAYQETQYF
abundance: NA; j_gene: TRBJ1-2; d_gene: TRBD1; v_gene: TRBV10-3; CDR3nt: TGTGCCACCAGTGAGCCGGGACAGGGGAACTATGGCTACACCTTC; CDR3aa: CATSEPGQGNYGYTF
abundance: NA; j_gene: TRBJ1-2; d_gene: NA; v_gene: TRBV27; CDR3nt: TGTGCCAGCAGTCCCTCTGACTATGGCTACACCTTC; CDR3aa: CASSPSDYGYTF
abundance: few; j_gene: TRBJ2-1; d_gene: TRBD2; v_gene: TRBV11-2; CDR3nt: TGTGCCAGCAGCCCGGAAGCGGGACCCTACAATGAGCAGTTCTTC; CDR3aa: CASSPEAGPYNEQFF
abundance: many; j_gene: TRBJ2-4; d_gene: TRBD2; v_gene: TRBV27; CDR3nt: TGTGCCAGCAGTTCCTCATCTAGCGGGAGGGTGCGGGGAAACATTCAGTACTTC; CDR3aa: CASSSSSSGRVRGNIQYF
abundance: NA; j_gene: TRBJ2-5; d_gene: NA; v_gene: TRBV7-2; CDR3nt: TGTGCCAGCAGCACGACCGACAGGAATCTGTACTTC; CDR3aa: CASSTTDRNLYF
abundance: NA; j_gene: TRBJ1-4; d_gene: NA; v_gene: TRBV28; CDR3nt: TGTGCCAGCAGTTTAGAGGGTCTAGGTAAAAAACTGTTTTTT; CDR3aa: CASSLEGLGKKLFF
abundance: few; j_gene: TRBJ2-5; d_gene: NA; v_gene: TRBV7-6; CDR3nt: TGTGCCAGCAGCTTAGTAGCAGGGCCCCAAGAGACCCAGTACTTC; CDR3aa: CASSLVAGPQETQYF
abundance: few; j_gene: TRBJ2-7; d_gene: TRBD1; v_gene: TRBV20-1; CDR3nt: TGCAGTGCTCTATTACCAGACAGGGGAACAGGAGAGCAGTACTTC; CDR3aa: CSALLPDRGTGEQYF
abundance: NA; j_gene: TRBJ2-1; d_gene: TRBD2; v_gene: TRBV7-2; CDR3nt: TGTGCCAGCAGCAGCGGGGGGTTCTCCTACAATGAGCAGTTCTTC; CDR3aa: CASSSGGFSYNEQFF
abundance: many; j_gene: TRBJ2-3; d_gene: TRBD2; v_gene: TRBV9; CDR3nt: TGTGCCAGCAGCGTAGAAGCGGGAGCAGATACGCAGTATTTT; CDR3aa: CASSVEAGADTQYF
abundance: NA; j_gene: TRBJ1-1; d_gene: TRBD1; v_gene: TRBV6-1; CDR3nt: TGTGCCAGCAGGATGGACAGGTTGAACATTGAAGCTTTCTTT; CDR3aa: CASRMDRLNIEAFF
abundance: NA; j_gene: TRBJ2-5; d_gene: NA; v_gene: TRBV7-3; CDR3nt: TGTGCCAGCAGCCTAGTACGGGGTCCGGGCAATGAGCAGTACTTC; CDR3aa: CASSLVRGPGNEQYF
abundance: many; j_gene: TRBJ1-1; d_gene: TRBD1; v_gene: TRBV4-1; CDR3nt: TGCGCCAGCAGCGCCGGGACAGACATGAACACTGAAGCTTTCTTT; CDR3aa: CASSAGTDMNTEAFF
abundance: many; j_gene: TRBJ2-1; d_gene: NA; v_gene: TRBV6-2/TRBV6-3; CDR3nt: TGTGCCAGCAGTACCCCGGGGAGTGAGCAGTTCTTC; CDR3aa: CASSTPGSEQFF
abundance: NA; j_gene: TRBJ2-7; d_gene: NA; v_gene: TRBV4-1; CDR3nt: TGCGCCAGCAGCCACCCCAGCGAGGGGCGATACGAGCAGTACTTC; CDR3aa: CASSHPSEGRYEQYF
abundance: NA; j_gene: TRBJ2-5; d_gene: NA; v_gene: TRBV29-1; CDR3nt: TGCAGCTCCAGGAAGGGTCTCCAAGAGACCCAGTACTTC; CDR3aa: CSSRKGLQETQYF
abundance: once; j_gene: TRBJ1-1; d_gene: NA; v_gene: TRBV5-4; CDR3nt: TGTGCCAGCAGTATGGTAACTGGGGCTAAGACTGAAGCTTTCTTT; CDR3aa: CASSMVTGAKTEAFF
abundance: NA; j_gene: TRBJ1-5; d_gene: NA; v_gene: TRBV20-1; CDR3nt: TGCAGTGCTAGAGAGGGAGTCGCTCAGCCCCAGCATTTT; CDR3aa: CSAREGVAQPQHF
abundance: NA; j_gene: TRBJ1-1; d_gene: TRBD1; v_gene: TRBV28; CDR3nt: TGTGCCAGCACTACGACAGGGAGAAAAGCTTTCTTT; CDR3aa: CASTTTGRKAFF
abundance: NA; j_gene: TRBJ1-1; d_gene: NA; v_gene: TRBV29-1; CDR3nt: TGCAGCGTGGCAAGTGGTGGGGGCGGAAGCTTAGCTTTCTTT; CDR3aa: CSVASGGGGSLAFF
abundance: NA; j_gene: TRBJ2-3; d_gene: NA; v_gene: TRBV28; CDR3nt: TGTGCCAGCACCACATGGGGTACTAGTTCAGATACGCAGTATTTT; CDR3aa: CASTTWGTSSDTQYF
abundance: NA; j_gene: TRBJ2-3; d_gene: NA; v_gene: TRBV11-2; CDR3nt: TGTGCCAGCAGCCCTAGTAAAGATACGCAGTATTTT; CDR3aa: CASSPSKDTQYF
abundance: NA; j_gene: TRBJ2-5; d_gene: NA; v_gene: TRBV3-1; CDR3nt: TGTGCCAGCAGTAACGTACAAGAGACCCAGTACTTC; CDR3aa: CASSNVQETQYF
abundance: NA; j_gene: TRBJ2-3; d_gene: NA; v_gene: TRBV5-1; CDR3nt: TGCGCCAGCAGCTTAGAGGGGCTAGGGGGCACAGATACGCAGTATTTT; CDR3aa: CASSLEGLGGTDTQYF
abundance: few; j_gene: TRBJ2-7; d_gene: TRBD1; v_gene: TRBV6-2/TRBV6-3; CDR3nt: TGTGCCAGCAGTTACCGCCCGGGACAGATCTACGAGCAGTACTTC; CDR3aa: CASSYRPGQIYEQYF
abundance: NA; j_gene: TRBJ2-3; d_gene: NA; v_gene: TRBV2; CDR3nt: TGTGCCAGCAGCGAATGGGACTCCACAGATACGCAGTATTTT; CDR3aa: CASSEWDSTDTQYF
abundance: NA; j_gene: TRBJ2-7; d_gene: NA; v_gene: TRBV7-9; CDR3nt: TGTGTCAGCAGCTTACAGAAATACGAGCAGTACTTC; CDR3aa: CVSSLQKYEQYF
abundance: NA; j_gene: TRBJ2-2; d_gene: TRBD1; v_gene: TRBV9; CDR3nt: TGTGCCAGCAGTAACACAGGGGGCGTTGCCGGGGAGCTGTTTTTT; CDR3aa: CASSNTGGVAGELFF
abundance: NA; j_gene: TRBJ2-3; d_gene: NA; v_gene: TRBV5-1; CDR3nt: TGCGCCAGCAGCTTAGGGAAGGACACAGATACGCAGTATTTT; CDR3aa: CASSLGKDTDTQYF
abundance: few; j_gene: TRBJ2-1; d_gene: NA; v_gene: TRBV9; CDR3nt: TGTGCCAGCAGCCTGTTGGGGCGGAGGAGGTACAATGAGCAGTTCTTC; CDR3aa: CASSLLGRRRYNEQFF
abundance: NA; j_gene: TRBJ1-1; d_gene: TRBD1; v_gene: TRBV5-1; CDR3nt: TGCGCCAGCAGCGTGGCCGGGACAGGGTCCGGAGCTTTCTTT; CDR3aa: CASSVAGTGSGAFF
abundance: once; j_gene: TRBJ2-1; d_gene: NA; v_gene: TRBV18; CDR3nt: TGTGCCAGCTCACCGCGGGACTCTACAAATGAAGGGCAGTTCTTC; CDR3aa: CASSPRDSTNEGQFF
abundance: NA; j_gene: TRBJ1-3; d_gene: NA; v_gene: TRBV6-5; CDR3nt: TGTGCCAGCAGACGCGGACAGGGAAACACCATATATTTT; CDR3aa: CASRRGQGNTIYF